This T cell receptor (beta chain) was sequenced during a study of control samples from healthy donors and cancer patients. Clones were sequenced by immunoSEQ multiplex PCR, and TCRdb holds only the in-frame ones, with some missing. Of 200,000 to 250,000 clones listed, roughly 94% are singletons. The sequenced material came from blood. This sequence originates from a middle-aged man in good health.

CDR3 loop: CAWSVRAGGQPQHF. CDR3 nucleotides: TGTGCCTGGAGTGTACGGGCAGGGGGTCAGCCCCAGCATTTT. The chain combines TRBV30 with TRBJ1-5; 7 bases map to TRBD1. This CDR3 is 14 amino acids long. The germline CDR1 and CDR2 sequences are GTSNPN and SVGIG (reference sequence). With V trimmed by 0 bases and J by 6 bases, 5 bases remained unmatched.